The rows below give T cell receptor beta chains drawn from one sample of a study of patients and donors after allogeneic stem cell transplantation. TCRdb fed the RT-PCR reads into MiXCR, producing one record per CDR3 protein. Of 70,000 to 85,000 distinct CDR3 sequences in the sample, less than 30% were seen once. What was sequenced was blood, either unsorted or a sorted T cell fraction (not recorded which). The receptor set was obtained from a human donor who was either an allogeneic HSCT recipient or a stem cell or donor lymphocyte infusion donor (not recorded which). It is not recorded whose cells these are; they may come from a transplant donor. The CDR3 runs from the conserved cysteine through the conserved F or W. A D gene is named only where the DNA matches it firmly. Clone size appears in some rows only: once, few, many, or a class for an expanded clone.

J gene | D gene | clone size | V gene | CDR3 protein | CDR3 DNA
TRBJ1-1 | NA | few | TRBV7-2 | CASSLVQGAEAFF | TGTGCCAGCAGCTTAGTTCAGGGCGCTGAAGCTTTCTTT
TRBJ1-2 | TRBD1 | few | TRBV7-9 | CASSQRTGKDYGYTF | TGTGCCAGCAGCCAACGGACAGGGAAGGACTATGGCTACACCTTC
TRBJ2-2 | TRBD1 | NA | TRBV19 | CASSPSDRVGTGELFF | TGTGCCAGTAGTCCTTCCGACAGGGTAGGCACCGGGGAGCTGTTTTTT
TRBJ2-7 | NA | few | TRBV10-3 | CAISAAGTLSYEQYF | TGTGCCATCAGTGCCGCCGGGACCCTGTCCTACGAGCAGTACTTC
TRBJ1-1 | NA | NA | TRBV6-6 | CASSQQANTEAFF | TGTGCCAGCAGCCAACAAGCGAACACTGAAGCTTTCTTT
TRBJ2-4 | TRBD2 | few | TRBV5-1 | CASSLVLAGDIQYF | TGCGCCAGCAGCTTGGTACTAGCGGGAGACATTCAGTACTTC
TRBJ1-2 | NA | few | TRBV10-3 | CAISEMRSYGYTF | TGTGCCATCAGTGAAATGAGATCGTATGGCTACACCTTC
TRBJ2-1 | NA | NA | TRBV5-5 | CASSSDWTYNEQFF | TGTGCCAGCAGCTCAGACTGGACTTACAATGAGCAGTTCTTC
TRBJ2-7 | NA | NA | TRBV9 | CASSRSGGEQYF | TGTGCCAGCAGCAGAAGTGGGGGCGAGCAGTACTTC
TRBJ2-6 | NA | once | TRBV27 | CASSSHSAAGANVLTF | TGTGCCAGCAGTTCGCATAGCGCTGCTGGGGCCAACGTCCTGACTTTC
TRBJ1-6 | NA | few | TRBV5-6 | CASSLGGTNSPLHF | TGTGCCAGCAGCTTGGGGGGGACGAATTCACCCCTCCACTTT
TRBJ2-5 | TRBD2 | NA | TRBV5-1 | CASSSFTLPRLAGVQETQYF | TGCGCCAGCAGCTCCTTTACCCTACCCAGACTAGCGGGAGTCCAAGAGACCCAGTACTTC
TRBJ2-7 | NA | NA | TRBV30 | CAWSRVSYEQYF | TGTGCCTGGAGCAGGGTTAGTTACGAGCAGTACTTC
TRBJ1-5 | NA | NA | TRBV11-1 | CASSLGGTHQPQHF | TGTGCCAGCAGCCTCGGGGGGACTCATCAGCCCCAGCATTTT
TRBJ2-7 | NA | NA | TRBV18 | CASSPQASYEQYF | TGTGCCAGCTCACCACAGGCCTCCTACGAGCAGTACTTC
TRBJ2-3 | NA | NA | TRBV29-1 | CSVEIVTDTQYF | TGCAGCGTTGAGATAGTAACAGATACGCAGTATTTT
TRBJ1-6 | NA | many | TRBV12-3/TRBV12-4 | CASSFSGENSPLHF | TGTGCCAGCAGTTTTTCTGGGGAGAATTCACCCCTCCACTTT
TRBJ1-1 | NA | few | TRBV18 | CASFDRLNTEAFF | TGTGCCAGCTTCGACAGGCTGAACACTGAAGCTTTCTTT
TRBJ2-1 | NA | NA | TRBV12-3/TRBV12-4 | CASSFWRNEQFF | TGTGCCAGCAGTTTTTGGCGCAATGAGCAGTTCTTC
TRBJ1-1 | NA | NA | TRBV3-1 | CASSQVSSSVKAFF | TGTGCCAGCAGCCAAGTCTCCAGCAGCGTCAAAGCTTTCTTT
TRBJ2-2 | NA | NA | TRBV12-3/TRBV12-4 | CASSLFATPSPGELFF | TGTGCCAGCAGTTTGTTCGCCACACCTTCCCCCGGGGAGCTGTTTTTT
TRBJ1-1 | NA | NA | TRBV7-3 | CASSVRGVTEAFF | TGTGCCAGCAGCGTTCGCGGGGTCACTGAAGCTTTCTTT
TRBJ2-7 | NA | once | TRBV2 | CASEVLRNEQYF | TGTGCCAGCGAGGTCTTGAGGAACGAGCAGTACTTC
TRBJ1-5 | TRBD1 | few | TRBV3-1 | CASRHRGGQPQHF | TGTGCCAGCAGGCACAGGGGCGGGCAGCCCCAGCATTTT
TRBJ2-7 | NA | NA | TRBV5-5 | CASRQAHVGSYEQYF | TGTGCCAGCAGACAAGCTCACGTCGGCTCCTACGAGCAGTACTTC
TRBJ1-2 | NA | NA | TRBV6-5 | CASSYTPGYGYTF | TGTGCCAGCAGTTACACCCCTGGCTATGGCTACACCTTC
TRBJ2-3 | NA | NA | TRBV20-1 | CSSDSRTFSSTDTQYF | TGCAGTTCGGACAGCCGAACCTTTTCTAGCACAGATACGCAGTATTTT
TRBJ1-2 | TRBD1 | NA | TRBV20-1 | CSAPGQGIGYTF | TGCAGTGCCCCCGGACAGGGTATAGGCTACACCTTC
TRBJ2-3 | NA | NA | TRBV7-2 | CASSSPGGGPDTQYF | TGTGCCAGCAGCTCTCCTGGTGGGGGTCCAGATACGCAGTATTTT
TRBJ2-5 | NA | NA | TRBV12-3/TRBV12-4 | CASSLSGPETQYF | TGTGCCAGCAGTTTATCGGGGCCTGAGACCCAGTACTTC
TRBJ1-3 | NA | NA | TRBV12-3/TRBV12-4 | CAGKQGSGNTIYF | TGTGCCGGGAAACAGGGCTCTGGAAACACCATATATTTT
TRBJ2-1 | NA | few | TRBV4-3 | CASSQDLTSTYNEQFF | TGCGCCAGCAGCCAAGATCTAACTAGTACCTACAATGAGCAGTTCTTC
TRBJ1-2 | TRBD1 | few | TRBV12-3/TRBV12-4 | CASSLQGARGGYTF | TGTGCCAGCAGTTTGCAGGGGGCGCGAGGCGGCTACACCTTC
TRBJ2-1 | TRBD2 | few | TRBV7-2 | CASSWGLAGNEQFF | TGTGCCAGCAGCTGGGGACTAGCGGGCAATGAGCAGTTCTTC
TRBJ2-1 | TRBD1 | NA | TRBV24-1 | CATSDPGQKGATYNEQFF | TGTGCCACCAGTGATCCCGGGCAAAAGGGGGCAACCTACAATGAGCAGTTCTTC
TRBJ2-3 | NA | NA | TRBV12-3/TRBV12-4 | CASSLRGDTQYF | TGTGCCAGCAGTTTACGAGGAGATACGCAGTATTTT
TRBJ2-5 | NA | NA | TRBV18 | CASSPAPERVETQYF | TGTGCCAGCTCACCGGCGCCGGAGCGGGTAGAGACCCAGTACTTC
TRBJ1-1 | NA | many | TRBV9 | CASSVVEGSWTEAFF | TGTGCCAGCAGCGTAGTAGAGGGGAGCTGGACTGAAGCTTTCTTT
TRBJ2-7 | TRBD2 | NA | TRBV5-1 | CASSALSGAPYEQYF | TGCGCCAGCAGCGCCCTTAGCGGGGCCCCCTACGAGCAGTACTTC
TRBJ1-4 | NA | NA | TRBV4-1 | CASSQAGFSRRLFF | TGCGCCAGCAGCCAGGCGGGGTTTAGCCGGAGACTGTTTTTT
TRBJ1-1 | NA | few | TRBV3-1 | CASSPGRAEAFF | TGTGCCAGCAGCCCCGGGCGAGCTGAAGCTTTCTTT
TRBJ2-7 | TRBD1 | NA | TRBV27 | CASSLGQGNEQYF | TGTGCCAGCAGTTTAGGACAGGGAAACGAGCAGTACTTC
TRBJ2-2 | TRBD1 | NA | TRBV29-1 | CGSGGYTGELFF | TGCGGCTCAGGGGGCTATACCGGGGAGCTGTTTTTT
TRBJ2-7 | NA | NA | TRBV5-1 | CASSSPPGSEQYF | TGCGCCAGCAGCTCCCCGCCGGGCTCCGAGCAGTACTTC
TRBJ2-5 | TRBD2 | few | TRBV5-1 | CASKRAPPAGEETQYF | TGCGCCAGCAAGAGGGCGCCTCCAGCGGGAGAAGAGACCCAGTACTTC
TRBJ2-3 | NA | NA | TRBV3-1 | CASSQDLWEADTQYF | TGTGCCAGCAGCCAAGATTTGTGGGAGGCAGATACGCAGTATTTT
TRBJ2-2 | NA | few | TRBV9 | CASSPGERRHTGELFF | TGTGCCAGCAGCCCTGGTGAGCGTCGGCACACCGGGGAGCTGTTTTTT
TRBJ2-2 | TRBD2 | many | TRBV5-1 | CASSLVPSGANTGELFF | TGCGCCAGCAGCTTGGTTCCTAGCGGGGCTAACACCGGGGAGCTGTTTTTT
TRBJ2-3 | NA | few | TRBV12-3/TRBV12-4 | CASNYQNTDTQYF | TGTGCCAGCAATTATCAGAACACAGATACGCAGTATTTT
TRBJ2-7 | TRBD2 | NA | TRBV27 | CASSQGTTLYEQYF | TGTGCCAGCAGTCAAGGGACTACACTCTACGAGCAGTACTTC
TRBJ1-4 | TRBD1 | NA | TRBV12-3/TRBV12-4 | CTSAEGAREKLFF | TGTACCAGCGCGGAGGGGGCGCGTGAAAAACTGTTTTTT
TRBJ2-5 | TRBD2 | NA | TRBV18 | CASSPIAGQETQYF | TGTGCCAGCTCACCTATAGCGGGACAAGAGACCCAGTACTTC
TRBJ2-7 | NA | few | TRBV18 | CASSPGRGTYEQYF | TGTGCCAGCTCACCGGGAAGGGGCACCTACGAGCAGTACTTC
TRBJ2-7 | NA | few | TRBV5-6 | CASSFWGEQYF | TGTGCCAGCAGCTTCTGGGGCGAGCAGTACTTC
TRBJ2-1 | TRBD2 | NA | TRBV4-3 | CASSYKRWTSGSVDEQFF | TGCGCCAGCAGCTACAAGAGATGGACTAGCGGGAGTGTGGATGAGCAGTTCTTC
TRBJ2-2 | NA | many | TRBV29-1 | CSVVGVSADTGELFF | TGCAGCGTTGTTGGAGTCTCGGCGGACACCGGGGAGCTGTTTTTT
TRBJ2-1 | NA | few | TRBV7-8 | CASSLLQTVYNEQFF | TGTGCCAGCAGCTTACTACAGACTGTATACAATGAGCAGTTCTTC
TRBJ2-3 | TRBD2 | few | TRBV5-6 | CASSLWTSGSVRTDTQYF | TGTGCCAGCAGCTTGTGGACTAGCGGGAGCGTTCGCACAGATACGCAGTATTTT
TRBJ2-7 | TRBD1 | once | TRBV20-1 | CSASGTVPFYEQYF | TGCAGTGCTTCAGGGACAGTTCCATTCTACGAGCAGTACTTC